The source of this T cell receptor (beta chain) is a study of T-cell reconstitution after alpha-beta-depleted transplantation in children. The study, taken as a whole, reports: The origin of high day-60 TCRbeta diversity in some patients lay in surviving recipient T cells and thymic progenitors. Expanded clones from the graft, numbering several hundred, reportedly supplied alpha-beta T cells about two months after transplant. The main origin of T-cell counts and diversity one year after transplant was newly produced T cells.

Trimming removed 4 bases from V and 3 bases from J, with 9 bases in between. This CDR3 is built from 13 residues. The germline V gene encodes CDR1 WSHSY and CDR2 SAAADI. This clonotype was counted many times. Its antigen is unidentified. TCRbeta library preparation incorporated unique molecular identifiers. Using its own MiXCR run on the PCR reads, TCRdb lists one record per CDR3 protein. The table records about 170,000 distinct CDR3 sequences, around 10% of them present only once. The sequence was collected from a boy aged 2 to 10 with acute myeloid leukemia, due to receive a stem cell transplant. The chain couples TRBV10-2 to TRBJ1-1, with no clear D. Sequencing used PBMCs, obtained before TCRalphabeta/CD19-depleted stem cell transplant. CDR3 loop: CASSARRDTEAFF. As DNA, the CDR3 is TGCGCCAGCAGTGCCCGGAGGGACACTGAAGCTTTCTTT.